This T cell receptor (beta chain) stems from a study of blood T cell repertoires in COVID-19. Sequencing used immunoSEQ multiplex PCR; TCRdb keeps in-frame clones, though not all of them. The sample lists about 350,000 clones, roughly 90% seen once, with roughly 6.6% in the top ten. Germline V gene lookup returns CDR1 KGHSH and CDR2 LQKENI. The CDR3 totals 13 residues. V dropped 3 bases and J dropped 2 bases, with 8 bases sitting between them. Followed over time, Seattle patients had been enrolled while infection was active. The material sequenced was peripheral blood. The sequence derives from a woman aged 70-85 years with COVID-19, enrolled during active disease. This rearrangement joins TRBV18 to TRBJ2-7; D unresolved. The CDR3 DNA is TGTGCCAGCTCACCCGGGTGGACCTACGAGCAGTACTTC. Its translation: CASSPGWTYEQYF. The variable domain in full, with the rest retrieved from reference TRBV18 and TRBJ2-7, is NAGVMQNPRHLVRRRGQEARLRCSPMKGHSHVYWYRQLPEEGLKFMVYLQKENIIDESGMPKERFSAEFPKEGPSILRIQQVVRGDSAAYFCASSPGWTYEQYFGPGTRLTVT.